The source of this T cell receptor beta chain is a study of blood T cell repertoires in COVID-19 (dated by TCRdb to the early 2020s). Looking at the study overall: Samples from collaborators originated in the United States, Italy and Spain and spanned both the acute and convalescent phases of COVID-19. The material from the prospective study consisted of cDNA or gDNA derived from T cells, B-cell-depleted T cells, or PBMCs. Deeply sampled blood TCRbeta repertoires from subjects exposed to, actively infected with, or recovered from COVID-19 were included in the dataset. The repertoires were made available in a free public database intended to serve as a resource for research on the immune response to SARS-CoV-2. Samples came from the ongoing ImmuneRACE study (first 160 participants) plus 1,254 subjects from 6 global collaborators. Sample metadata almost always included a de-identified subject ID, COVID-19 status, age in years and sex. Where HLA class I and class II types were available, the types were taken from metadata supplied by the sample provider, not from assay-based typing.

The immunoSEQ Assay, a bias-controlled multiplex PCR, was used to amplify TCRbeta CDR3 regions from genomic DNA. As for the original processing: The number of nucleated cells in each sample was estimated from the amplification of reference gene primers within the assay. To quantify the absolute abundance of each unique TCRbeta CDR3 rearrangement, sequence reads were collapsed and filtered. For each sample, productive Simpson clonality was calculated as the square root of Simpson's diversity index over productive rearrangements. TCRdb re-hosts the immuneACCESS table, in-frame sequences only. Its copies lack some clones; in the studies checked, an unresolved V gene accounts for under half of them, and the cause for the rest is not known. V and J calls and clone size follow that table, whereas D and trimming were derived from the DNA. Recorded for this sample are 150,000 to 200,000 clones; roughly nine tenths of them occurred a single time. 1.5% to 2% of the sample is taken by the ten largest.

Another Seattle source contributed samples from volunteer blood donors who had recovered from COVID-19. Each collaborating institution followed its own protocols to collect whole blood in K2EDTA tubes. For TCRbeta analysis, collaborators shipped samples in one of three forms: frozen whole blood, isolated PBMCs, or DNA extracted from either of those sample types. Including cysteine and phenylalanine, the CDR3 has 15 amino acids. Only the CDR3 part of the read is kept: 45 bases, read in frame from the first base. The germline V gene provides CDR1 SGHDT and CDR2 YYEEEE. The junction shows trimming of 4 bases on V and 2 bases on J, and the gene matches do not reach 4 bases of it. The investigation overall reported the following: Clinical and demographic metadata were provided uncurated, with the amount varying by source and participant.

Concerning this clone itself: Its antigen target is currently unknown. The record has no base qualities; no much larger clone is one base away.

The TCR sequence derives from a man between 18 and 35 years old who had recovered from COVID-19. The V gene is TRBV5-6 and the J gene is TRBJ2-3; TRBD2 agrees with 10 junctional bases. The sample was peripheral blood. At the DNA level, the sequence is TGTGCCAGCAGCCAACTAGCGGGAAACACAGATACGCAGTATTTT. Translated, this is CASSQLAGNTDTQYF.